This TCR beta chain was found in a study of cytomegalovirus exposure and HLA in healthy donors. The overall study: Sequencing of some 200 million T cells in an earlier analysis found 95 million to 120 million unique TCR beta sequences.

The study's findings and limits: In a later analysis, across HLA loci, associated TCR counts were highest for DRB1, lowest for HLA-C.

Comments on this clone: What it binds is not known.

This CDR3 is built from 14 residues. Trimming pared 0 bases from V and 6 bases from J, leaving 10 bases between. Germline lookup yields CDR1 SGDLS and CDR2 YYNGEE. The PCR employed 60 Vbeta primers together with 13 Jbeta primers. Generated by immunoSEQ multiplex PCR, the TCRdb table keeps only in-frame clones and is missing some. The sample includes around 84,000 clones. Sequencing used PBMCs. V is TRBV9 and J is TRBJ1-5, with D possibly TRBD1 on 5 matching bases. The sequence was obtained from a young man in good health and CMV-seronegative. DNA for the CDR3: TGTGCCAGCAGCGTAGGTGGGGCTGGTCAGCCCCAGCATTTT. Translated, it gives CASSVGGAGQPQHF.